The T cell receptor (beta chain) described here comes from a study of blood T cells in healthy people across ages. Between the trimmed V and J ends, which lost 4 bases and 9 bases, there was a span of 16 bases. This CDR3 is built from 14 residues. The V gene's germline CDR1 is MGHDK and CDR2 SYGVNS. Primers used in a second PCR of roughly 6 to 11 cycles were a sample-barcoded 5' primer and a J-beta primer mix. TCRdb used MiXCR to reprocess the 5' RACE reads, holding one entry per CDR3 protein. The table includes 1.5 million to 2 million distinct CDR3 sequences, roughly 27% detected once. The specimen was blood. This sequence was found in a woman in her 30s in good health. This chain connects TRBV25-1 to TRBJ2-1; a possible D gene is TRBD2 (6 bases). CDR3 nucleotide sequence: TGTGCCAGCAGTGGAGCAGGGTTGCGGGGTGAGCAGTTCTTC. It encodes CASSGAGLRGEQFF.